A selection of T cell receptor beta chains follows, all from one sample in a study of blood T cell repertoires in COVID-19. Using immunoSEQ multiplex PCR, the repertoire was profiled, and TCRdb retains in-frame clones only, with some absent. The sample has 55,000 to 80,000 clones, about four fifths seen once. The sequenced sample was peripheral blood. The receptors stem from a woman in her seventies with acute or convalescent COVID-19. CDR3s include the opening cysteine and the closing phenylalanine or tryptophan. D genes are given only for firm matches. Clone size, where shown, is once, few, many, or a class for clones that have expanded.

v_gene	j_gene	abundance	d_gene	CDR3nt	CDR3aa
TRBV18	TRBJ2-3	few	TRBD1	TGTGCCAGCTCACCACAGATAGGGGGCGCAGATACGCAGTATTTT	CASSPQIGGADTQYF
TRBV3-1/TRBV3-2	TRBJ1-6	.	TRBD1	TGTGCCAGCAGCCAAGGAACTCAGGGGGCGTGGGATTCACCCCTCCACTTT	CASSQGTQGAWDSPLHF
TRBV29-1	TRBJ1-1	.	.	TGCAGCGCCGCGATCGAACCCATCTCTGAAGCTTTCTTT	CSAAIEPISEAFF
TRBV7-7	TRBJ2-5	.	TRBD2	TGTGCCAGCAGTCCCGGGGTAGCGGGAGCTCAAGAGACCCAGTACTTC	CASSPGVAGAQETQYF
TRBV5-1	TRBJ2-5	.	.	TGCGCCAGCAGCTTTCCCAACAGGGCAGAGACCCAGTACTTC	CASSFPNRAETQYF
TRBV19	TRBJ1-5	.	.	TGTGCCAGTAGTACCTTACAATTTCAGCCCCAGCATTTT	CASSTLQFQPQHF
TRBV29-1	TRBJ1-1	.	.	TGCAGCGTTGGACACATGAACACTGAAGCTTTCTTT	CSVGHMNTEAFF
TRBV7-9	TRBJ2-7	.	.	TGTGCCAGCAGCCTGGACTTCGTCGAGCAGTACTTC	CASSLDFVEQYF
TRBV5-1	TRBJ2-3	.	TRBD1	TGCGCCAGCAGCAAAGGGACAGGGTCCACAGATACGCAGTATTTT	CASSKGTGSTDTQYF
TRBV28	TRBJ1-6	.	.	TGTGCCAGCACCCCCAGCTATAATTCACCCCTCCACTTT	CASTPSYNSPLHF
TRBV6-2/TRBV6-3	TRBJ2-1	.	TRBD2	TGTGCCAGCAGCCCTCTAGCCGGGAGGGCCCTCAATGAGCAGTTCTTC	CASSPLAGRALNEQFF
TRBV9	TRBJ1-1	.	.	TGTGCCAGCAGCCCACACACCGGCGGGGGCACTGAAGCTTTCTTT	CASSPHTGGGTEAFF
TRBV6-1	TRBJ2-7	once	TRBD1	TGTGCCAGCAGTGAAAGGGGGGACAGGACGATCTACGAGCAGTACTTC	CASSERGDRTIYEQYF
TRBV21-1	TRBJ2-2	.	.	TGTGCCAGCAGCAAAGGAGGGACATGGGAGCTGTTTTTT	CASSKGGTWELFF
TRBV5-1	TRBJ2-1	.	.	TGCGCCAGCAGCCTGGGGCGGATGGGAGGCACGAACAATGAGCAGTTCTTC	CASSLGRMGGTNNEQFF
TRBV27	TRBJ2-2	.	TRBD2	TGTGCCAGCAAGGTAGAGGGACTAGTTTCCGGGGAGCTGTTTTTT	CASKVEGLVSGELFF
TRBV10-3	TRBJ1-6	.	.	TGTGCCATCAGTGACAGTCAAAATTCACCCCTCCACTTT	CAISDSQNSPLHF
TRBV7-9	TRBJ2-7	few	TRBD2	TGTGCCAGCAGCTTGGCCGGGACTAGCGGCGAGCAGTACTTC	CASSLAGTSGEQYF
TRBV6-1	TRBJ2-3	.	.	TGTGCCAGCAGTGAAGACTCAGGGCCGAATACGCAGTATTTT	CASSEDSGPNTQYF
TRBV3-1/TRBV3-2	TRBJ2-7	.	TRBD2	TGTGCCAGCAGCCTGGGCGGGAGCTCCTACGAGCAGTACTTC	CASSLGGSSYEQYF
TRBV2	TRBJ1-4	.	TRBD1	TGTGCCACCATCCGGGACAGGGGGTTCCCATATAATGAAAAACTGTTTTTT	CATIRDRGFPYNEKLFF
TRBV6-4	TRBJ1-5	.	TRBD1	TGTGCCAGCAGTGGCGACAGGGATCAGCCCCAGCATTTT	CASSGDRDQPQHF
TRBV19	TRBJ2-7	.	TRBD1	TGTGCCAGTAGGGCCCGAGACAGGGACTCCTACGAGCAGTACTTC	CASRARDRDSYEQYF
TRBV20-1	TRBJ2-3	.	.	TGCAGTGCCCTCGTCACAGATACGCAGTATTTT	CSALVTDTQYF
TRBV19	TRBJ2-2	.	TRBD2	TGTGCCAGTAGTGTAGCGGGAGTTCAGGTGGCCGGGGAGCTGTTTTTT	CASSVAGVQVAGELFF
TRBV6-1	TRBJ2-7	.	TRBD1	TGTGCCAGCAGTGATTTAATACAGGGGGACTCCTACGAGCAGTACTTC	CASSDLIQGDSYEQYF
TRBV7-8	TRBJ1-3	.	.	TGTGCCAGCAGCTATAACCCCCCCCACAGGACCTTCTCTGGAAACACCATATATTTT	CASSYNPPHRTFSGNTIYF
TRBV28	TRBJ2-1	.	.	TGTGCCAGCAGTTCCCCGGGGGGCGGTAGCGTTATGAATGAGCAGTTCTTC	CASSSPGGGSVMNEQFF
TRBV2	TRBJ1-1	.	TRBD1	TGTGCCAGCAGGGAACAGGGGACTGAAGCTTTCTTT	CASREQGTEAFF
TRBV12-3/TRBV12-4	TRBJ1-2	.	.	TGTGCCAGCAGGGTGGGGCTGGGTGGCTACACCTTC	CASRVGLGGYTF
TRBV7-2	TRBJ2-1	.	TRBD2	TGTGCCAGCAGCTCTAGCGGGGGCACAGTTAACAATGAGCAGTTCTTC	CASSSSGGTVNNEQFF
TRBV6-1	TRBJ2-2	.	TRBD1	TGTGCCAGCAGTGAAGATGGGGTAGGGACAGGGAAGATTTTT	CASSEDGVGTGKIF
TRBV6-1	TRBJ2-7	few	TRBD1	TGTGCCAGCAGTGAAAGCCTAGGACAGGGACTCTACGAGCAGTACTTC	CASSESLGQGLYEQYF
TRBV2	TRBJ2-1	.	TRBD2	TGTGCCAGCAGTACCACGATCGAGGGCGGGAGCTGGGACAATGAGCAGTTCTTC	CASSTTIEGGSWDNEQFF
TRBV27	TRBJ2-3	.	TRBD1	TGTGCCAGCAGTTGGGGACAGGCCGCAGATACGCAGTATTTT	CASSWGQAADTQYF
TRBV5-4	TRBJ2-2	.	TRBD2	TGTGCCAGCAGCTTGGAGAGACTAGCGGGAGCGGTCACCGGGGAGCTGTTTTTT	CASSLERLAGAVTGELFF
TRBV6-4	TRBJ2-2	.	.	TGTGCCAGCAGAACTAGCCCGGGCACCGGGGAGCTGTTTTTT	CASRTSPGTGELFF
TRBV4-1	TRBJ2-7	.	TRBD1	TGCGCCAGCAGCCATCTAGGGACAGGGGACTACGAGCAGTACTTC	CASSHLGTGDYEQYF
TRBV5-1	TRBJ1-3	.	.	TGCGCCAGCAGCATGGGATTCAGGGGAAACACCATATATTTT	CASSMGFRGNTIYF
TRBV11-3	TRBJ2-5	.	.	TGTGCCAGCAGCTTAGGGCGCGGCCAAGAGACCCAGTACTTC	CASSLGRGQETQYF